The rows below give T cell receptor beta chains drawn from one sample of a study of blood T cell repertoires in COVID-19. Clones were sequenced by immunoSEQ multiplex PCR, and TCRdb holds only the in-frame ones, with some missing. The table has approximately 390,000 clones, about 87% seen once. The sequencing sample was made of peripheral blood. The receptors here all came from a woman aged 60-70 years with COVID-19, enrolled during active disease. Both conserved end residues are part of each CDR3. A D gene is named only where the DNA matches it firmly. Clone size appears in some rows only: once, few, many, or a class for an expanded clone.

j_gene: TRBJ2-7; abundance: once; d_gene: TRBD2; v_gene: TRBV7-9; CDR3nt: TGTGCCAGCAGCTTAGGACTAGCGGGTGGATACTCCTACGAGCAGTACTTC; CDR3aa: CASSLGLAGGYSYEQYF
j_gene: TRBJ1-2; abundance: -; d_gene: TRBD1; v_gene: TRBV12-3/TRBV12-4; CDR3nt: TGTGCCAGCAGTGACAGGGATCGGGGCTACACCTTC; CDR3aa: CASSDRDRGYTF
j_gene: TRBJ1-1; abundance: few; d_gene: -; v_gene: TRBV18; CDR3nt: TGTGCCAGCTCACGATCACCCCAGGGGTACGGCACTGAAGCTTTCTTT; CDR3aa: CASSRSPQGYGTEAFF
j_gene: TRBJ1-1; abundance: -; d_gene: TRBD1; v_gene: TRBV27; CDR3nt: TGTGCCAGCAGGCTAGACAGGGCGTGGAACACTGAAGCTTTCTTT; CDR3aa: CASRLDRAWNTEAFF
j_gene: TRBJ2-3; abundance: -; d_gene: TRBD2; v_gene: TRBV18; CDR3nt: TGTGCCAGCTCACCCCTTCCTAGCGGGGGGGCGTCAGATACGCAGTATTTT; CDR3aa: CASSPLPSGGASDTQYF
j_gene: TRBJ2-7; abundance: -; d_gene: TRBD2; v_gene: TRBV7-2; CDR3nt: TGTGCCAGCAGCCGGGGACTAGCGGGGGACCTAGGGTACGAGCAGTACTTC; CDR3aa: CASSRGLAGDLGYEQYF
j_gene: TRBJ1-1; abundance: -; d_gene: TRBD1; v_gene: TRBV5-1; CDR3nt: TGCGCCAGTAACCCCGGGACAGCACTAACTGAAGCTTTCTTT; CDR3aa: CASNPGTALTEAFF
j_gene: TRBJ1-6; abundance: -; d_gene: TRBD1; v_gene: TRBV5-1; CDR3nt: TGCGCCAGCAGCAGAATAACCGGGACAGGACCCTATTCACCCCTCCACTTT; CDR3aa: CASSRITGTGPYSPLHF
j_gene: TRBJ1-2; abundance: -; d_gene: -; v_gene: TRBV4-1; CDR3nt: TGCGCCAGCAGCCAAGGAGGGCTGCGCGGCTACACCTTC; CDR3aa: CASSQGGLRGYTF
j_gene: TRBJ2-1; abundance: few; d_gene: TRBD2; v_gene: TRBV19; CDR3nt: TGTGCCAGTAGTATAATTAGCGGGGGGTCCTACAATGAGCAGTTCTTC; CDR3aa: CASSIISGGSYNEQFF
j_gene: TRBJ1-1; abundance: -; d_gene: -; v_gene: TRBV5-6; CDR3nt: TGTGCCAGCAGCTTGTTCCCAGGGGCGGGTGAAGCTTTCTTT; CDR3aa: CASSLFPGAGEAFF
j_gene: TRBJ2-5; abundance: -; d_gene: TRBD2; v_gene: TRBV5-5; CDR3nt: TGTGCCAGCAGCTTGGGACTAGCGGGGGGTCAAGAGACCCAGTACTTC; CDR3aa: CASSLGLAGGQETQYF
j_gene: TRBJ2-5; abundance: -; d_gene: -; v_gene: TRBV5-1; CDR3nt: TGCGCCAGCAGCTTGGCAGGGTTCCAAGAGACCCAGTACTTC; CDR3aa: CASSLAGFQETQYF
j_gene: TRBJ1-2; abundance: -; d_gene: -; v_gene: TRBV3-1/TRBV3-2; CDR3nt: TGTGCCAGCAGCCAGGGGGCCGGCTACACCTTC; CDR3aa: CASSQGAGYTF
j_gene: TRBJ1-5; abundance: once; d_gene: TRBD1; v_gene: TRBV6-5; CDR3nt: TGTGCCAGCAGATCAAGACAGGGGCAGATGCAGCCCCAGCATTTT; CDR3aa: CASRSRQGQMQPQHF
j_gene: TRBJ2-7; abundance: -; d_gene: -; v_gene: TRBV6-6; CDR3nt: TGTGCCAGCAGCTCCCGGGGCGAGCAGTACTTC; CDR3aa: CASSSRGEQYF
j_gene: TRBJ2-3; abundance: -; d_gene: -; v_gene: TRBV27; CDR3nt: TGTGCCAGCATAGAAGCGAACACAGATACGCAGTATTTT; CDR3aa: CASIEANTDTQYF
j_gene: TRBJ1-3; abundance: -; d_gene: -; v_gene: TRBV4-1; CDR3nt: TGCGCCAGCAGCCCCACCTCGGCCGGGGGGCGATCTGGAAACACCATATATTTT; CDR3aa: CASSPTSAGGRSGNTIYF
j_gene: TRBJ1-1; abundance: few; d_gene: -; v_gene: TRBV30; CDR3nt: TGTGCCTGGAGTGTTTCGACTGAAGCTTTCTTT; CDR3aa: CAWSVSTEAFF
j_gene: TRBJ1-5; abundance: -; d_gene: -; v_gene: TRBV19; CDR3nt: TGTGCCAGTAGTATAGACCTACCGGGGATTTATAGCAATCAGCCCCAGCATTTT; CDR3aa: CASSIDLPGIYSNQPQHF
j_gene: TRBJ2-5; abundance: few; d_gene: TRBD1; v_gene: TRBV7-9; CDR3nt: TGTGCCAGCAGCTCCGGGACAGTTCCGGCGGGGTACTTC; CDR3aa: CASSSGTVPAGYF
j_gene: TRBJ1-1; abundance: once; d_gene: TRBD1; v_gene: TRBV9; CDR3nt: TGTGCCAGCAGCGCTCCAGGGGGGACGAACACTGAAGCTTTCTTT; CDR3aa: CASSAPGGTNTEAFF
j_gene: TRBJ1-5; abundance: few; d_gene: -; v_gene: TRBV12-5; CDR3nt: TGTGCTAGTGGTCACCACAGGGACCGAGCGGGCAATCAGCCCCAGCATTTT; CDR3aa: CASGHHRDRAGNQPQHF
j_gene: TRBJ1-4; abundance: -; d_gene: -; v_gene: TRBV4-1; CDR3nt: TGCGCCAGCAGCCAAGATCTTGGGGAAAGGGGTGAAAAACTGTTTTTT; CDR3aa: CASSQDLGERGEKLFF
j_gene: TRBJ1-5; abundance: -; d_gene: TRBD1; v_gene: TRBV6-5; CDR3nt: TGTGCCAGCAGACGTGACAGGGAAAATCAGCCCCAGCATTTT; CDR3aa: CASRRDRENQPQHF
j_gene: TRBJ1-2; abundance: -; d_gene: -; v_gene: TRBV6-5; CDR3nt: TGTGCCAGCACCAATGGGGGGGCGTTCGATGGCTACACCTTC; CDR3aa: CASTNGGAFDGYTF
j_gene: TRBJ1-5; abundance: -; d_gene: -; v_gene: TRBV18; CDR3nt: TGTGCCAGCTCACCACAGGCCGGGAATAGCAATCAGCCCCAGCATTTT; CDR3aa: CASSPQAGNSNQPQHF
j_gene: TRBJ1-1; abundance: -; d_gene: TRBD1; v_gene: TRBV5-4; CDR3nt: TGTGCCAGCAGCCGGGACAGGGTCACTGAAGCTTTCTTT; CDR3aa: CASSRDRVTEAFF
j_gene: TRBJ2-5; abundance: once; d_gene: -; v_gene: TRBV12-3/TRBV12-4; CDR3nt: TGTGCCAGCACCCTATTCGGGGGAGAGACCCAGTACTTC; CDR3aa: CASTLFGGETQYF
j_gene: TRBJ1-2; abundance: -; d_gene: -; v_gene: TRBV5-5; CDR3nt: TGTGCCAGCAGCTTCTCAGGGGCCCTTGGAGGTGGCTACACCTTC; CDR3aa: CASSFSGALGGGYTF
j_gene: TRBJ1-2; abundance: -; d_gene: -; v_gene: TRBV12-3/TRBV12-4; CDR3nt: TGTGCCAGCACCTATGGGGCCAAGACTGGCTACACCTTC; CDR3aa: CASTYGAKTGYTF
j_gene: TRBJ2-3; abundance: -; d_gene: TRBD2; v_gene: TRBV5-1; CDR3nt: TGCGCCAGCAGCGGGGGGACTAGCGGAGCTAGCACAGATACGCAGTATTTT; CDR3aa: CASSGGTSGASTDTQYF
j_gene: TRBJ1-2; abundance: -; d_gene: TRBD1; v_gene: TRBV9; CDR3nt: TGTGCCAGCAGCGCGGACAGGGCCATGGGCTATGGCTACACCTTC; CDR3aa: CASSADRAMGYGYTF
j_gene: TRBJ1-2; abundance: -; d_gene: -; v_gene: TRBV3-1/TRBV3-2; CDR3nt: TGTGCCAGCAGCCAAGGTCCAGGGGGCTACACCTTC; CDR3aa: CASSQGPGGYTF
j_gene: TRBJ2-5; abundance: -; d_gene: TRBD2; v_gene: TRBV5-1; CDR3nt: TGCGCCAGCAGCGGGGGGACTAGCGGCACCCAAGAGACCCAGTACTTC; CDR3aa: CASSGGTSGTQETQYF
j_gene: TRBJ1-4; abundance: -; d_gene: TRBD1; v_gene: TRBV28; CDR3nt: TGTGCCAGCAGTTTATCGGGACAGGGGAATGAAAAACTGTTTTTT; CDR3aa: CASSLSGQGNEKLFF